Each of the 24 T cell receptor beta chains below was sequenced from the same sample in a study of tissue T cells after allogeneic stem cell transplantation. TCRdb keeps only in-frame clones here, not all; method: immunoSEQ multiplex PCR. This sample has 6,500 to 7,500 clones; about 46% occur once, and the top ten carry 3% to 4.5%. Documented time point: mouse harvest day 7 after allogeneic transplant. Tail vein injection delivered 10^7 T-cell-depleted bone marrow cells and 10^6 splenic CD5+ T cells. The sequenced material came from gut tissue. Receptors were obtained from a female BALB/c mouse given C57BL/6 T cells with graft-versus-host disease after an allogeneic hematopoietic cell transplant.

Concerning this clone itself: Gene names are mouse gene names. Read sequence stops 1 residue before the CDR3 end, and the germline J gene provides the missing end. J is TRBJ2-1 and V is TRBV16; D unclear. Trimming left V 3 bases short and J 8 bases short, with 5 bases between. The CDR3 length is 11 residues. Germline CDR1 SGHSA, CDR2 FRNQAP. The chain's CDR3 is CASSFDTEQFF. The covered CDR3 bases are TGTGCAAGCAGCTTCGACACTGAGCAGTTC. The variable domain in full, with the rest retrieved from reference TRBV16 and TRBJ2-1, is NAGVIQTPRHKVTGKGQEATLWCEPISGHSAVFWYRQTIVQGLEFLTYFRNQAPIDDSGMPKERFSAQMPNQSHSTLKIQSTQPQDSAVYLCASSFDTEQFFGPGTRLTVL.

This clone was observed a handful of times. Mouse gene names and germline throughout. The CDR3 extends 1 residue past the end of the read, so its final part is completed from the germline J gene. The chain uses TRBV26 and TRBJ1-3; D gene unclear. CDR1 is KGHPV, CDR2 FQNQEV, per germline (reference sequence). This CDR3 is built from 14 residues. Trimming took 2 bases from V and 0 from J, leaving 5 bases between them. The CDR3 here is CASSLDNSGNTLYF. The part of the CDR3 DNA that was read is TGTGCCAGCAGTCTGGACAATTCTGGAAATACGCTCTAT. The whole variable domain, remainder taken from reference TRBV26 and TRBJ1-3, is NSKVIQTPRYLVKGQGQKAKMRCIPEKGHPVVFWYQQNKNNEFKFLINFQNQEVLQQIDMTEKRFSAECPSNSPCSLEIQSSEAGDSALYLCASSLDNSGNTLYFGEGSRLIVV.

Comment on this clone: Gene names denote mouse genes. The read ends 1 residue shy of where the CDR3 ends; the end is completed using the germline J gene. The V and J genes are TRBV3 and TRBJ2-4, with D perhaps matching TRBD1 or TRBD2 (5 bases each). Between the trimmed V and J ends, which lost 1 base and 2 bases, there was a span of 7 bases. This CDR3 comprises 14 residues. The germline V gene has CDR1 SNHLY and CDR2 FYNGKV (reference sequence). This CDR3 is CASSLEGAQNTLYF. The sequenced CDR3 bases are TGTGCCAGCAGCTTAGAAGGGGCTCAAAACACCTTGTAC.

For this clone: Gene names and germline refer to mouse. The read comes to an end 1 residue before the CDR3 does, leaving the germline J gene to fill in the end. The V gene is TRBV26, the J gene TRBJ2-5, with no clear D. Germline-derived CDR1 and CDR2 are KGHPV and FQNQEV (reference sequence). V was clipped by 2 bases and J by 0 bases, with 6 bases between them. CDR3 size: 14 residues. CDR3 sequence: CASSLMVNQDTQYF. The covered CDR3 bases are TGTGCCAGCAGTCTGATGGTTAACCAAGACACCCAGTAC.

Details on this clone: Any gene name here is a mouse gene name. The read is 1 residue too short to cover the CDR3 end, so that end is filled in from the germline J gene. This chain uses TRBV19 with TRBJ2-7; maybe TRBD1 (6 bases). Germline assignment: CDR1 FNHDT and CDR2 SITEND (reference sequence). The CDR3 extends over 15 amino acids. The V gene lost 0 bases and the J gene lost 0 bases, with 10 bases spanning the gap. The sequenced part of the CDR3 DNA is TGTGCCAGCAGTATAGCCGGCAGGGGCTCCTATGAACAGTAC. Encoded protein: CASSIAGRGSYEQY. The whole CDR3 protein reads CASSIAGRGSYEQYF.

Concerning this clone itself: Gene names and germline match the mouse. The read terminates 1 residue before the CDR3 end, so the remaining end is supplied by the germline J gene. The chain is built from TRBV3 and TRBJ2-5; 11 positions match TRBD2. Trimming at V came to 5 bases and at J to 9 bases, leaving 10 bases not matched to a gene. Germline V gives CDR1 SNHLY, CDR2 FYNGKV (reference sequence). There are 15 residues in the CDR3. Partial CDR3 DNA: TGTGCCAGCAGCAACGGACTGGGGGGATCCGTGACCCAGTAC. Translation: CASSNGLGGSVTQY. The complete CDR3 reads CASSNGLGGSVTQYF.

Remarks on this clone: Gene names denote mouse genes. The read ends 1 residue before the CDR3 terminus; that terminus is restored from the germline J gene. This chain connects TRBV26 to TRBJ1-2; no firm D call. The CDR3 loop spans 13 amino acids. Per the germline V gene, CDR1 is KGHPV and CDR2 is FQNQEV (reference sequence). V lost 2 bases and J lost 0, with 4 bases in between. The CDR3 loop reads CASSLNANSDYTF. The CDR3 DNA, read in part, is TGTGCCAGCAGTCTGAATGCAAACTCCGACTACACC.

In the case of this clone: Gene names denote mouse genes. Read sequence stops 1 residue before the CDR3 end, and the germline J gene provides the missing end. The genes are TRBV16 and TRBJ1-1; tentative D call: TRBD1 (5 bases). V was pared by 0 bases and J by 7 bases, with 9 bases between. Germline CDR1 is SGHSA and CDR2 is FRNQAP. The CDR3 is made up of 13 amino acids. The sequenced part of the CDR3 DNA is TGTGCAAGCAGCTTAGACGGGGGGGGAGAAGTCTTC. Its translation is CASSLDGGGEVF. The entire CDR3 sequence reads CASSLDGGGEVFF.

Comment on this clone: Mouse names are used for the genes. The CDR3 end falls 1 residue outside the read, so it is completed with the germline J gene. The rearrangement uses TRBV26 and TRBJ1-4; the D is unclear. Germline V CDR1 and CDR2: KGHPV, FQNQEV (reference sequence). This CDR3 is built from 13 residues. Trimming stripped 6 bases from V and 0 bases from J, with 5 bases between. The CDR3 DNA, read in part, is TGTGCCAGCAGGGACCTTTCCAACGAAAGATTATTT. Its protein product is CASRDLSNERLF. The entire CDR3 protein is CASRDLSNERLFF.

In regard to this clone: The gene names given are mouse names. The read ends 1 residue before the CDR3 terminus; that terminus is restored from the germline J gene. This chain links TRBV26 with TRBJ1-6; perhaps TRBD1 as D (6 bases). TRBJ1-6 is designated an ORF whose function remains uncertain. V was shortened by 6 bases and J by 3 bases, with 9 bases between the two germline ends. CDR1 KGHPV and CDR2 FQNQEV come from the germline V gene (reference sequence). CDR3 length equals 14 residues. Incomplete CDR3 DNA: TGTGCCAGCAGCCCAGGGGTCTATAATTCGCCCCTCTAC. Its translation: CASSPGVYNSPLY. The full CDR3 reads CASSPGVYNSPLYF.

A note on this clone: Genes and germline are mouse. The read falls 1 residue short of the CDR3 end, and the missing part is taken from the germline J gene. The V call is TRBV12-2, the J call TRBJ2-5, with D perhaps matching TRBD1 (6 bases). The V and J ends lost 1 base and 3 bases respectively, with 10 bases between them. CDR1 is SGHLS, CDR2 HYDKME, per germline. The CDR3 totals 14 residues. CDR3 DNA, as far as it was read: TGTGCCAGCTCTCTTCCGGGACAACAAGACACCCAGTAC. It translates to CASSLPGQQDTQY. The CDR3 in full is CASSLPGQQDTQYF.

Of note for this clone: Gene labels here are mouse ones. The CDR3 end lies 1 residue beyond the end of the read and is filled in from the germline J gene. The chain uses TRBV26 and TRBJ2-5; the match to TRBD1 covers 8 bases. The CDR3 is made up of 13 amino acids. Per germline, CDR1 KGHPV and CDR2 FQNQEV (reference sequence). The J segment lost 6 bases and the V segment lost 2 bases, leaving 1 base of the junction unmatched. The sequenced CDR3 bases are TGTGCCAGCAGTCTGCAGGGGGCGGACACCCAGTAC. Its protein is CASSLQGADTQY. The whole CDR3 sequence is CASSLQGADTQYF.

This clone has only a few counts. Genes and germline come from the mouse. From the germline J gene comes the end of the CDR3, since the read stops 1 residue before it. J is TRBJ2-1 and V is TRBV29; D possibly matches TRBD1 or TRBD2 (6 bases each). This CDR3 has 16 residues. V shed 2 bases and J shed 6 bases, with 17 bases lying between them. Looked up from germline, CDR1 is MSHET and CDR2 is SYDVDS. The CDR3 reads CASSLLGGGFFAEQFF. The DNA read from the CDR3 is TGTGCTAGCAGTTTACTAGGAGGGGGGTTTTTTGCTGAGCAGTTC.

This clone was counted only a few times. Mouse germline and gene names are used. The CDR3 extends 1 residue past the end of the read, so its final part is completed from the germline J gene. This chain links TRBV26 with TRBJ1-4, with 7 bases matching TRBD1. Germline loops: CDR1 KGHPV, CDR2 FQNQEV (reference sequence). V lost 4 bases, J lost 0 bases, and 5 bases stayed unmatched. The CDR3 is made up of 16 amino acids. The CDR3 DNA, read in part, is TGTGCCAGCAGTCCCGACAGGGCGTTTTCCAACGAAAGATTATTT. Amino acid sequence: CASSPDRAFSNERLF. The full CDR3 protein reads CASSPDRAFSNERLFF.

This clone was counted between two and nine times. Gene names and germline match the mouse. The CDR3: CASSLSGGEDTQYF. The CDR3 bases that were read are TGTGCCAGCAGTCTGTCGGGGGGGGAAGACACCCAGTAC. The rearrangement uses TRBV26 and TRBJ2-5; 7 nucleotides agree with TRBD2. The read terminates 1 residue ahead of where the CDR3 ends, so the germline J gene completes it. Germline-derived CDR1 and CDR2 are KGHPV and FQNQEV (reference sequence). This CDR3 has 14 residues. V shed 0 bases and J 4 bases; nucleotides not matched to a gene: 1.

This clone was seen a few times. Germline and genes here are mouse. This CDR3 is CASSPGTGGVVEQFF. The sequenced part of the CDR3 DNA is TGTGCCAGCAGCCCCGGGACTGGGGGCGTTGTTGAGCAGTTC. This chain connects TRBV3 to TRBJ2-1; 11 nucleotides agree with TRBD2. The read terminates 1 residue ahead of where the CDR3 ends, so the germline J gene completes it. V lost 5 bases and J lost 9; bases outside the gene matches: 9. The CDR3 spans 15 residues. CDR1 and CDR2 (germline): SNHLY, FYNGKV (reference sequence).

For this clone: Gene names refer to mouse genes. The read halts 1 residue ahead of the CDR3 end, with the missing end drawn from the germline J gene. The chain combines TRBV19 with TRBJ1-6; D is possibly TRBD1 (6 bases). TRBJ1-6 is treated as an ORF (open reading frame) with a function not yet certain. The CDR3 has 13 residues. V was trimmed by 4 bases and J by 5 bases, leaving 7 bases between them. In germline, CDR1 is FNHDT, CDR2 SITEND (reference sequence). This CDR3 is CASSWDNNSPLYF. The CDR3 bases that were read are TGTGCCAGCAGTTGGGACAATAATTCGCCCCTCTAC.

About this clone itself: Genes here carry mouse names. The read is 1 residue too short to cover the CDR3 end, so that end is filled in from the germline J gene. The V and J genes are TRBV26 and TRBJ1-3, with no clear D. V lost 4 bases and J lost 0, with 7 bases in between. Germline V lookup: CDR1 KGHPV, CDR2 FQNQEV (reference sequence). There are 14 residues in the CDR3. The DNA read from the CDR3 is TGTGCCAGCAGTCCCTCAAATTCTGGAAATACGCTCTAT. Translated: CASSPSNSGNTLY. The entire CDR3 protein reads CASSPSNSGNTLYF.

About this clone: These gene names are mouse names. Read coverage stops 1 residue before the CDR3 terminus; the germline J gene supplies the remainder. The V gene is TRBV12-2, the J gene TRBJ2-4; maybe TRBD1 (5 bases). Germline V gene data show CDR1 as SGHLS and CDR2 as HYDKME. The CDR3 sequence is 13 residues long. Trimming cost V 2 bases and J 2 bases, with 7 bases left between them. This CDR3 reads CASSPDNQNTLYF. CDR3 DNA (partial): TGTGCCAGCTCTCCGGACAATCAAAACACCTTGTAC.

To note about this clone: Gene and germline names: mouse. The CDR3 is cut off 1 residue early in the read; its end comes from the germline J gene. The chain joins TRBV3 to TRBJ1-4; D is unresolved. Trimming removed 3 bases from V and 4 bases from J, with 6 bases in between. Germline CDR1 reads SNHLY; CDR2 reads FYNGKV (reference sequence). The CDR3 runs to 13 residues. The DNA read from the CDR3 is TGTGCCAGCAGCTTCGCAGTCAACGAAAGATTATTT. This sequence encodes CASSFAVNERLF. The complete CDR3 reads CASSFAVNERLFF.

As concerns this clone: The germline and genes are mouse ones. The CDR3 loop is CASSPSGGAEDTQYF. The sequenced part of the CDR3 DNA is TGTGCCAGCAGTCCCTCGGGGGGGGCGGAAGACACCCAGTAC. The V gene is TRBV24, the J gene TRBJ2-5; 8 bases match TRBD2. Coverage ceases 1 residue before the CDR3 finishes, and the germline J gene fills in the end. Trimming removed 4 bases from V and 4 bases from J; junction bases left unmatched: 7. CDR3 length equals 15 residues. Germline CDR1 KGHTA, CDR2 FRNEEI.

In the case of this clone: The gene names given are mouse names. The read ends 1 residue before the CDR3 terminus; that terminus is restored from the germline J gene. V is TRBV2 and J is TRBJ2-5; 7 nucleotides match TRBD2. From germline, CDR1 is LGHNA and CDR2 YSYQKL. The CDR3 loop spans 14 amino acids. The V segment lost 0 bases and the J segment 6 bases; nucleotides outside the gene matches: 3. CDR3 bases read: TGTGCCAGCAGCCAAGAAACTGGGGTGGACACCCAGTAC. It encodes CASSQETGVDTQY. The whole CDR3 protein is CASSQETGVDTQYF.

Details on this clone: Mouse germline and gene names are used. Sequencing ends 1 residue short of the CDR3 end; the germline J gene provides the rest. The chain employs TRBV4 and TRBJ1-4; 9 positions match TRBD1. The germline V gene has CDR1 LGHDT and CDR2 YNNKQL (reference sequence). Trimming at V came to 5 bases and at J to 5 bases, leaving 3 bases not matched to a gene. The CDR3 is 14 residues long. The CDR3 protein is CASSRDRENERLFF. The sequenced part of the CDR3 DNA is TGTGCCAGCAGCCGGGACAGGGAGAACGAAAGATTATTT. The whole variable domain, filled in from reference TRBV4 and TRBJ1-4, reads ETAVFQTPNYHVTQVGNEVSFNCKQTLGHDTMYWYKQDSKKLLKIMFSYNNKQLIVNETVPRRFSPQSSDKAHLNLRIKSVEPEDSAVYLCASSRDRENERLFFGHGTKLSVL.

In this sample, this clone turned up a few times. The gene symbols are mouse symbols. The read is 1 residue too short to cover the CDR3 end, so that end is filled in from the germline J gene. The chain links TRBV19 to TRBJ2-5, with 7 bases identical to TRBD2. The CDR3 covers 16 residues. The ends lost 2 bases at V and 0 bases at J; junction bases unmatched: 6. Germline V gene lookup returns CDR1 FNHDT and CDR2 SITEND (reference sequence). The CDR3 region is CASSILLGINQDTQYF. The DNA read from the CDR3 is TGTGCCAGCAGTATCCTACTGGGGATTAACCAAGACACCCAGTAC.